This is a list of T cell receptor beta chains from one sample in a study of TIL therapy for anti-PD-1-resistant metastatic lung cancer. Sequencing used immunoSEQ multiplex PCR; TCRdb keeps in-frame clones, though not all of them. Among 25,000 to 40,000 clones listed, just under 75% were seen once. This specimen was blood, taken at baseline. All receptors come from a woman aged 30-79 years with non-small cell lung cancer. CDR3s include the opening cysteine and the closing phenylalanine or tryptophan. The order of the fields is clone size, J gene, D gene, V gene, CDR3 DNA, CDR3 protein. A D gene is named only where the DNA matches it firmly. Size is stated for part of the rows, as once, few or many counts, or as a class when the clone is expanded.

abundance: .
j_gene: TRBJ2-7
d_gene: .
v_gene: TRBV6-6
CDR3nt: TGTGCCAGCAGTCGGGACCCAGACTACGAGCAGTACTTC
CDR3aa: CASSRDPDYEQYF

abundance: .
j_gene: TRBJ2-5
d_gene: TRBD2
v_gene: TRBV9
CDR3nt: TGTGCCAGCAGCGTAAGACCCGGGAGGCCCACGGGAGAGACCCAGTACTTC
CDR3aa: CASSVRPGRPTGETQYF

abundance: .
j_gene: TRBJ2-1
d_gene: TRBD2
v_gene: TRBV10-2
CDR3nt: TGCGCCAGCAGTTACACTAGCGGCAATGAGCAGTTCTTC
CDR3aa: CASSYTSGNEQFF

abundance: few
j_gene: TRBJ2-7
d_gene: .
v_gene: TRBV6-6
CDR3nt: TGTGCCAGCAGTGGGTGGGACTACGAGCAGTACTTC
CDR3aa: CASSGWDYEQYF

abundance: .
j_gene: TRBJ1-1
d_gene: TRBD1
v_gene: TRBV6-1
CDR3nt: TGTGCCAGCAGTGAATTGGGACAGGGAGTAGGTGTGAACACTGAAGCTTTCTTT
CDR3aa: CASSELGQGVGVNTEAFF

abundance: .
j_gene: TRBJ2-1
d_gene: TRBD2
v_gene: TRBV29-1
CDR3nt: TGCAGCGTTGACCGCGGGAGGATGGATGAGCAGTTCTTC
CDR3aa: CSVDRGRMDEQFF

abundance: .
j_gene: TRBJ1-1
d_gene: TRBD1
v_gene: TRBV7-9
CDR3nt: TGTGCCAGCAGCTTAGGGGATGACAGGGGTGAAGCTTTCTTT
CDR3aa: CASSLGDDRGEAFF

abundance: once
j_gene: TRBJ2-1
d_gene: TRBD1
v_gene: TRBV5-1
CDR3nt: TGCGCCAGCAGCGGGACAGGGGTCGAAAATGAGCAGTTCTTC
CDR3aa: CASSGTGVENEQFF

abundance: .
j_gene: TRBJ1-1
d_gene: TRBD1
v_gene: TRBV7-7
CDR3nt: TGTGCCAGCAGCTTAGCGCGGGAGGGGGCTTTTGAAGCTTTCTTT
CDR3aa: CASSLAREGAFEAFF

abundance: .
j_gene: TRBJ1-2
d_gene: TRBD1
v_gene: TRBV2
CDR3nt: TGTGCCAGCAAGACCGACAGGGACTATGGCTACACCTTC
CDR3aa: CASKTDRDYGYTF

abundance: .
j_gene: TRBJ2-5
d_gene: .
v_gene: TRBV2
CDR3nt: TGTGCCAGCAGGGCGACCCCGGGAACTCAAGAGACCCAGTACTTC
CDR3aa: CASRATPGTQETQYF

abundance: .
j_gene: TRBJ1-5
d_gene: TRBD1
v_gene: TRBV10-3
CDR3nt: TGTGCCATCAGTCAGGGGGCCGTAACTCAGCCCCAGCATTTT
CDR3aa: CAISQGAVTQPQHF

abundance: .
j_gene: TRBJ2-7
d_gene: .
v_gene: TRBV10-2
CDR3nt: TGCGCCACCTCTTATGGGGGTTTATACGAGCAGTACTTC
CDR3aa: CATSYGGLYEQYF

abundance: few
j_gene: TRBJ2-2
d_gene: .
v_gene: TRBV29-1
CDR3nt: TGCAGCGTTGGGGGGACCGGGGAGCTGTTTTTT
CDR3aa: CSVGGTGELFF

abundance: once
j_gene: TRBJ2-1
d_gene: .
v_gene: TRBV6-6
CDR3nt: TGTGCCAGCAGTTCCACTAGTAGTGGGTGGGGTGAGCAGTTCTTC
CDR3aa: CASSSTSSGWGEQFF

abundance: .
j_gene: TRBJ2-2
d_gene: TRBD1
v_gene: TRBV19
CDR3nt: TGTGCCAGTAGGCCGGGACAGGGAACTGGGGAGCTGTTTTTT
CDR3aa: CASRPGQGTGELFF

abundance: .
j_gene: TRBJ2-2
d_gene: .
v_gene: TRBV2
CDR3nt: TGTGCCAGCAGTCTCCGGGAGTGGAGCGGGGAGCTGTTTTTT
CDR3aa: CASSLREWSGELFF

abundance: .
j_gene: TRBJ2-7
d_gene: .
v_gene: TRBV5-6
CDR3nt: TGTGCCAGCAGCGCCCAACTAGCTTTCGAGCAGTACTTC
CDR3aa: CASSAQLAFEQYF

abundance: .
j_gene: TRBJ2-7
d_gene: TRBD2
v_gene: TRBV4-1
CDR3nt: TGCGCCAGCAGCCCCATAGCGGGGGGTAACGAGCAGTACTTC
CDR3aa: CASSPIAGGNEQYF

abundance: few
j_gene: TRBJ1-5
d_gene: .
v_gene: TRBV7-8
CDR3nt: TGTGCCAGCAGCTTTGACAGACTTAATCAGCCCCAGCATTTT
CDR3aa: CASSFDRLNQPQHF